Presented here are 24 T cell receptor beta chains from one specimen sequenced in a study of blood T cell repertoires in COVID-19. Libraries were prepared by immunoSEQ multiplex PCR; TCRdb keeps only in-frame clonotypes and omits some of them. The sample comprises around 450,000 clones, approximately 90% of which are singletons, and 4.3% rests with the top ten. Sequenced sample: peripheral blood. These receptors all stem from a young woman with acute or convalescent COVID-19.

The chain couples TRBV30 to TRBJ2-7; maybe TRBD1 (6 bases). The CDR3 is 14 residues long. Per germline, CDR1 GTSNPN and CDR2 SVGIG (reference sequence). Trimming shortened V by 5 bases and J by 4 bases, and 18 bases separated the two germline ends. In DNA form, the CDR3 reads TGTGCCTGGGTACTCGGACAGCCCGGGTACGAGCAGTACTTC. The encoded protein is CAWVLGQPGYEQYF.

This sequence joins TRBV5-1 and TRBJ1-5; tentatively, D is TRBD1 (6 bases). Trimming removed 2 bases from V and 7 bases from J, with 13 bases in between. This CDR3 is built from 14 residues. Germline lookup yields CDR1 SGHRS and CDR2 YFSETQ. CDR3 nucleotides: TGCGCCAGCAGCTTTGGCTCTCAGGGGCAGCCCCAGCATTTT. This gives the protein CASSFGSQGQPQHF.

V is TRBV6-5 and J is TRBJ1-2; possible D gene TRBD1, 5 bases. Germline V gene sequence: CDR1 MNHEY, CDR2 SVGAGI. V lost 8 bases, J lost 4 bases, and 14 bases lay in between. This CDR3 comprises 13 residues. The CDR3 DNA reads as TGTGCCAGCTCCCCGAGACAGTTCTATGGCTACACCTTC. This sequence encodes CASSPRQFYGYTF.

The CDR3, as DNA: TGTGCCAGTAGCCTCCTAGCCCAGACAGGGCAGGGCTACACCTTC. Residues: CASSLLAQTGQGYTF. V gene TRBV19 combines with J gene TRBJ1-2, with TRBD1 identical over 7 bases. CDR3 size: 15 residues. V shed 6 bases, J shed 8 bases, and the junction held 15 bases outside the gene matches. Germline V gene lookup returns CDR1 LNHDA and CDR2 SQIVND (reference sequence).

This clone was found a few times. The genes are TRBV9 and TRBJ1-1, with TRBD1 matching over 9 bases. Germline assignment: CDR1 SGDLS and CDR2 YYNGEE. After removal of 3 bases from V and 1 base from J, the junction contained 1 base not matched to a gene. The CDR3 length is 14 residues. The CDR3 DNA reads TGTGCCAGCAGCGGACAGGGGGGGAACACTGAAGCTTTCTTT. Translating gives CASSGQGGNTEAFF.

V is TRBV3-1 (or the pseudogene TRBV3-2) and J is TRBJ2-7; D gene unclear. The CDR3 consists of 12 residues. V lost 2 bases and J 2 bases, leaving 4 bases between the germline ends. From germline, CDR1 is LGHDT and CDR2 YNNKEL (reference sequence). The CDR3 DNA reads as TGTGCCAGCAGCCAAAATACCTACGAGCAGTACTTC. It codes for CASSQNTYEQYF.

V gene TRBV13 combines with J gene TRBJ2-5; D may be TRBD1 (6 bases). V was cut by 6 bases and J by 6 bases, with 14 bases left in between. Germline CDR1 PRHDT, CDR2 FYEKMQ (reference sequence). This CDR3 comprises 13 residues. CDR3 amino acids: CASSLRGGKTQYF. The CDR3, as DNA: TGTGCCAGCAGTCTTAGAGGGGGTAAGACCCAGTACTTC.

This clone was seen just once. V and J are TRBV18 and TRBJ2-3, with 13 positions matching TRBD2. Germline CDR1 KGHSH, CDR2 LQKENI. This CDR3 has 16 residues. The V segment lost 2 bases and the J segment 4 bases; nucleotides outside the gene matches: 3. The DNA for the CDR3 is TGTGCCAGCTCACCAGGGACTAGCGGGGCGGCAGATACGCAGTATTTT. This encodes CASSPGTSGAADTQYF.

The chain joins TRBV19 to TRBJ2-1, with TRBD1 identical over 7 bases. Per germline, CDR1 LNHDA and CDR2 SQIVND (reference sequence). This CDR3 is 13 amino acids long. Trimming cost V 2 bases and J 9 bases; bases outside gene matches: 4. The CDR3 sequence: CASSINRGGEQFF. Here the CDR3 DNA reads TGTGCCAGTAGTATAAACAGGGGTGGTGAGCAGTTCTTC.

The chain employs TRBV7-2 and TRBJ2-3, with a tentative D call TRBD2 (5 bases). Trimming shortened V by 1 base and J by 0 bases, and 14 bases separated the two germline ends. The CDR3 contains 17 residues. Germline CDR1 and CDR2: SGHTA and FQGNSA. CDR3 bases: TGTGCCAGCAGCTTAGAGTCTAGCACCACAAGCACAGATACGCAGTATTTT. Its translation: CASSLESSTTSTDTQYF.

On this clone: Other DNA sequences within the sample encode an identical CDR3. The chain is built from TRBV9 and TRBJ1-4; no reliable D call. Trimming shortened V by 1 base and J by 0 bases, and 7 bases separated the two germline ends. The CDR3 has 15 amino acids. Germline assignment: CDR1 SGDLS and CDR2 YYNGEE. The CDR3 sequence is CASSVSPATNEKLFF. The CDR3 DNA sequence: TGTGCCAGCAGCGTATCACCAGCAACTAATGAAAAACTGTTTTTT.

J is TRBJ1-1 and V is TRBV6-5, with D perhaps TRBD1 (6 bases). Germline lookup yields CDR1 MNHEY and CDR2 SVGAGI. Trimming left V 5 bases short and J 1 base short, with 11 bases between. The CDR3 covers 14 residues. The CDR3 DNA is TGTGCCAGCAGTCCCACAGGGAAGAACACTGAAGCTTTCTTT. This encodes CASSPTGKNTEAFF.

The rearrangement uses TRBV10-1 and TRBJ2-1; D not certain. This CDR3 has 15 residues. Germline V lookup: CDR1 WNHNN, CDR2 SYGVQD (reference sequence). V was pared by 5 bases and J by 6 bases, with 17 bases between. The CDR3, as DNA: TGCGCCAGCAGTCAAGCCGAAATCCCAGGCAATGAGCAGTTCTTC. Translating it yields CASSQAEIPGNEQFF.

The chain recombines TRBV19 with TRBJ1-4; D is ambiguous. The CDR3 is 17 residues long. The V and J ends lost 10 bases and 0 bases respectively, with 21 bases between them. From germline, CDR1 is LNHDA and CDR2 SQIVND (reference sequence). This CDR3 reads CATQHPSGDSTNEKLFF. CDR3 DNA sequence: TGTGCCACCCAACATCCATCCGGGGATTCAACTAATGAAAAACTGTTTTTT.

The genes are TRBV5-1 and TRBJ1-3; 8 bases align to TRBD1. From germline, CDR1 is SGHRS and CDR2 YFSETQ. V lost 4 bases, J lost 3 bases, and 12 bases stayed unmatched. The CDR3 has 17 amino acids. In DNA form, the CDR3 reads TGCGCCAGCAGCGTAGAACCGGGACAGGATTATGGAAACACCATATATTTT. As protein: CASSVEPGQDYGNTIYF.

The chain employs TRBV28 and TRBJ2-5, with TRBD1 identical over 7 bases. Per the germline V gene, CDR1 is MDHEN and CDR2 is SYDVKM. V trimming: 6 bases; J trimming: 1 base; junction bases outside the gene matches: 5. This CDR3 contains 14 residues. The CDR3 nucleotides read TGTGCCAGCAGAGTACAGGGGTCCCAAGAGACCCAGTACTTC. Translating it yields CASRVQGSQETQYF.

The chain employs TRBV10-3 and TRBJ2-7, with D possibly TRBD2 on 6 matching bases. The CDR3 sequence is 12 residues long. Germline V gene sequence: CDR1 ENHRY, CDR2 SYGVKD. V lost 6 bases and J 3 bases, leaving 9 bases between the germline ends. The CDR3 nucleotides are TGTGCCATCAGGGGAGGCAACTACGAGCAGTACTTC. It encodes CAIRGGNYEQYF.

The CDR3 loop reads CASSLRRRGSGNTIYF. The CDR3 bases are TGTGCCAGCAGTTTAAGGCGCAGGGGATCTGGAAACACCATATATTTT. The chain has TRBV28 and TRBJ1-3; D is perhaps TRBD1 (6 bases). Trimming removed 2 bases from V and 1 base from J, with 12 bases in between. The CDR3 is 16 residues long. In germline, CDR1 is MDHEN, CDR2 SYDVKM.

This clone has only one observation. The chain carries TRBV9 and TRBJ2-1, with 12 bases identical to TRBD2. CDR3 length: 16 residues. The junction had 10 bases not matched to a gene; V was cut back by 3 bases and J by 9 bases. Germline lookup yields CDR1 SGDLS and CDR2 YYNGEE. The CDR3 is CASSASGGALLGEQFF. DNA for the CDR3: TGTGCCAGCAGCGCTAGCGGGGGGGCGCTTCTAGGTGAGCAGTTCTTC.

This rearrangement joins TRBV30 to TRBJ1-2; D gene uncertain. Trimming took off 5 bases at V and 7 bases at J, with 14 bases between the two ends. The V gene's germline CDR1 is GTSNPN and CDR2 SVGIG (reference sequence). The length of the CDR3 is 12 residues. CDR3 residues: CAWVDGLGGYTF. CDR3 DNA: TGTGCCTGGGTAGACGGCCTAGGTGGCTACACCTTC.

V usage is TRBV30 and J usage is TRBJ2-2, with TRBD1 as a possible D gene (6 bases). Germline-derived CDR1 and CDR2 are GTSNPN and SVGIG (reference sequence). The ends were cut back, 3 bases at V and 3 bases at J, with 14 bases in the middle. CDR3 length: 15 residues. CDR3 protein: CAWRSPDRDTGELFF. The DNA for the CDR3 is TGTGCCTGGAGAAGTCCGGACAGAGACACCGGGGAGCTGTTTTTT.

The chain couples TRBV6-5 to TRBJ1-5; possibly TRBD1 for D (6 bases). This CDR3 region has 15 residues. Germline CDR1 is MNHEY and CDR2 is SVGAGI. V lost 5 bases to trimming and J lost 0 bases, with 11 bases between them. The CDR3 reads CASSRTDDSNQPQHF. In DNA, the CDR3 is TGTGCCAGCAGTCGGACAGATGATAGCAATCAGCCCCAGCATTTT.

The chain employs TRBV5-6 and TRBJ2-7, with D maybe TRBD1 (6 bases). V gave up 0 bases and J gave up 3 bases, with 13 bases separating them. Germline CDR1 and CDR2: SGHDT and YYEEEE. The CDR3 length is 15 residues. CDR3 in DNA: TGTGCCAGCAGCTTGGAGAGGGGGTTCGTCTACGAGCAGTACTTC. It encodes CASSLERGFVYEQYF.

The table lists this clone with a few counts. The chain employs TRBV19 and TRBJ2-4; 8 bases match TRBD1. V lost 3 bases, J lost 3 bases, and 10 bases stayed unmatched. Germline-derived CDR1 and CDR2 are LNHDA and SQIVND (reference sequence). This CDR3 has 17 amino acids. The CDR3 DNA sequence: TGTGCCAGTAGTATCAGCCCCCCGACAGGGGACAAAAACATTCAGTACTTC. This translates into CASSISPPTGDKNIQYF.